These T cell receptor beta chains were read from a single sample in a study of molecular identifiers for immune sequencing clone quantification. MiXCR, applied by TCRdb to the PCR reads, yields one record per CDR3 protein. Of 6,000 or so distinct CDR3 sequences listed, about 16% are singletons. The sample was naive CD8+ T cells from blood, with Jurkat cell RNA spiked in. The receptors shown here come from a human donor in good health. Some libraries in this study had Jurkat cell RNA spiked in. The CDR3 runs from the conserved cysteine through the conserved F or W. A D gene is named only where the DNA matches it firmly. Clone size is not always given. Where it is, it says once, few, many or a class for expanded clones.

clone size,V gene,D gene,J gene,CDR3 DNA,CDR3 protein
medium-sized,TRBV6-2/TRBV6-3,-,TRBJ2-2,TGTGCCAGCAGTGACCCCGACAACCCGAACACCGGGGAGCTGTTTTTT,CASSDPDNPNTGELFF
medium-sized,TRBV5-1,-,TRBJ1-3,TGCGCCAGCAGCCCGGACACGATCTCCTCTGGAAACACCATATATTTT,CASSPDTISSGNTIYF
many,TRBV6-5,TRBD1,TRBJ2-7,TGTGCCAGCAGTTACGGACAGGGGGCGGGGTCCGAGCAGTACTTC,CASSYGQGAGSEQYF
medium-sized,TRBV7-2,TRBD2,TRBJ2-7,TGTGCCAGCAGCCATAGCGGGCCCTACGAGCAGTACTTC,CASSHSGPYEQYF
medium-sized,TRBV2,-,TRBJ2-4,TGTGCCTGCAGACAGAATCTAGCCAAAAACATTCAGTACTTC,CACRQNLAKNIQYF
medium-sized,TRBV29-1,-,TRBJ1-1,TGCAGCGTTTGGCAGGACAACACTGAAGCTTTCTTT,CSVWQDNTEAFF
medium-sized,TRBV9,-,TRBJ2-2,TGTGCCAGCAGCGTAGTGAGTCCCGGGGAGCTGTTTTTT,CASSVVSPGELFF
few,TRBV19,-,TRBJ2-5,TGTGCCAGTAGTATGGGGGCCAGAGCGTACCAAGAGACCCAGTACTTC,CASSMGARAYQETQYF
-,TRBV13,-,TRBJ1-5,TGTGCCAGCAGCCCAAGTTCTAGCGGGCCCCAGCATTTT,CASSPSSSGPQHF
medium-sized,TRBV24-1,-,TRBJ2-3,TGTGCCACCAGTGACCCGCAGGCCGATACGCAGTATTTT,CATSDPQADTQYF
medium-sized,TRBV6-2/TRBV6-3,-,TRBJ2-3,TGTGCCAGCACTTGGCAAGGTTGGCATACGCAGTATTTT,CASTWQGWHTQYF
-,TRBV12-3/TRBV12-4,TRBD2,TRBJ2-3,TGTGCCAGCAGTTCAATAGCGGGGGGGATAACAGATACGCAGTATTTT,CASSSIAGGITDTQYF
medium-sized,TRBV27,TRBD2,TRBJ2-2,TGTGCCAGCAGATGGGGACTAGCGCTGAACACCGGGGAGCTGTTTTTT,CASRWGLALNTGELFF
-,TRBV4-3,-,TRBJ2-7,TGCGCCGGCAGCCCCGGACAGCTCTCCTACGAGCAGCACTTC,CAGSPGQLSYEQHF
many,TRBV12-3/TRBV12-4,-,TRBJ1-4,TGTGCCAGCAGTTTTCATGGCAGATCGAATGAAAAACTGTTTTTT,CASSFHGRSNEKLFF
medium-sized,TRBV7-9,-,TRBJ2-2,TGTGCCAGCAGCTTAGGCGACAGGCCGGCCGGGGAGCTGTTTTTT,CASSLGDRPAGELFF
many,TRBV29-1,TRBD2,TRBJ2-5,TGCAGCGTTGGTGGGACTAGCGGGGATCTCCAAGAGACCCAGTACTTC,CSVGGTSGDLQETQYF
medium-sized,TRBV2,-,TRBJ2-2,TGTGCCAGCAGTGATCTCCTACCCCTCACCGGGGAGCTGTTTTTT,CASSDLLPLTGELFF
many,TRBV2,-,TRBJ2-7,TGTGCCAGCATTTACAGCTCCTACGAGCAGTACTTC,CASIYSSYEQYF
medium-sized,TRBV4-1,-,TRBJ1-1,TGCGCCAGCAGCCAAGGAGTTAGACAGCTGAACACTGAAGCTTTCTTT,CASSQGVRQLNTEAFF
many,TRBV27,TRBD1,TRBJ1-1,TGTGCCAGCAGTCCACTGAACGCACAGGGGGCTGTTAGCACTGAAGCTTTCTTT,CASSPLNAQGAVSTEAFF
medium-sized,TRBV20-1,TRBD2,TRBJ2-7,TGCAGTCAAAAGCGGGAGTCAGCCTACGAGCAGTACTTC,CSQKRESAYEQYF
few,TRBV30,-,TRBJ1-1,TGTGCCTGGAGTAGTGTGGTTCTTAGCACTGAAGCTCTCTTT,CAWSSVVLSTEALF
many,TRBV5-4,-,TRBJ2-7,TGTGCCAGCAGCTTGGGCAGGGCGGTCTACGAGCAGTACTTC,CASSLGRAVYEQYF
medium-sized,TRBV28,TRBD2,TRBJ2-1,TGTGCCAGCAGGCCGAGCGGGGAAGCTTGGGGTGAGCAGTTCTTC,CASRPSGEAWGEQFF
medium-sized,TRBV12-3/TRBV12-4,-,TRBJ1-6,TGTGCCAGCAGTTTAAGTCCGACAGTTGATAATTCACCCCTCCACTTT,CASSLSPTVDNSPLHF
-,TRBV7-9,-,TRBJ2-2,TGTGCCAGCAGCTTAGCCGGTGGGTCGTGGAACACCGGGGAGCTGTTTTTT,CASSLAGGSWNTGELFF
medium-sized,TRBV6-5,-,TRBJ1-5,TGTGCCAGCAGTCAAGGAGGGACCCCGAGAGGTTCCAATCAGCCCCAGCATTTT,CASSQGGTPRGSNQPQHF
medium-sized,TRBV7-8,-,TRBJ2-1,TGTGCCAGCAGCCCGACCTGGAATGAGCAGTTCTTC,CASSPTWNEQFF
medium-sized,TRBV28,TRBD2,TRBJ2-2,TGTGCCACCAGCGGGACTTGGGAGCTGTTTTTT,CATSGTWELFF
medium-sized,TRBV27,TRBD2,TRBJ2-2,TGTGCCAGCAGTAGAAAAGGACTAGCGAAGGCCACCGGGGAGCTGTTTTTT,CASSRKGLAKATGELFF
medium-sized,TRBV6-6,-,TRBJ1-1,TGTGCCAGCAGTTCTCACCGGGATCCAAACACTGAAGCTTTCTTT,CASSSHRDPNTEAFF
many,TRBV2,-,TRBJ1-5,TGTGCCAGCAGTGAACACCTCGGGGGTCAGCCCCAGCATTTT,CASSEHLGGQPQHF
few,TRBV13,-,TRBJ2-7,TGTGCCAGCAGCTTAGGCCCCAGCGCCAACGAGCAGTACTTC,CASSLGPSANEQYF
medium-sized,TRBV27,-,TRBJ2-3,TGTGCCAGCAGTTTTCCCGGAGATACGCAGTATTTT,CASSFPGDTQYF
medium-sized,TRBV6-2/TRBV6-3,-,TRBJ2-2,TGTGCCAGCAGTCCTAGCCACAACACCGGGGAGCTGTTTTTT,CASSPSHNTGELFF
medium-sized,TRBV7-2,-,TRBJ2-3,TGTGCCAGCAGCCCGACGACCAACGCCTACACAGATACGCAGTATTTT,CASSPTTNAYTDTQYF
-,TRBV4-3,-,TRBJ2-7,TGCGCCAGCAGCCAAGAGCGCAAGTACGAGCAGTACTTC,CASSQERKYEQYF
medium-sized,TRBV7-9,TRBD2,TRBJ2-3,TGTGCCAGCAGCTCCAGACTAGCGGGGCACACAGATACGCAGTATTTT,CASSSRLAGHTDTQYF
few,TRBV7-2,-,TRBJ1-2,TGTGCAAGCAGCTTAGAGGGGGGAAACTCCGACTACACCTTC,CASSLEGGNSDYTF
many,TRBV4-3,-,TRBJ1-2,TGCGCCAGCAGCCAAGAGCCTGAGAACTATGGCTACACCTTC,CASSQEPENYGYTF
medium-sized,TRBV20-1,-,TRBJ1-5,TGCAGTGCTAGACGGGAAAGGTACAATCAGCCCCAGCATTTT,CSARRERYNQPQHF
medium-sized,TRBV29-1,-,TRBJ1-1,TGCAGCGGTGCCTCCACTGAAGCTTTCTTT,CSGASTEAFF
many,TRBV27,-,TRBJ2-2,TGTGCCAGCAGTTTTCGAACCGGGGAGCTGTTTTTT,CASSFRTGELFF
-,TRBV5-3,TRBD2,TRBJ2-7,TGTGCCAGCAGCAGCCGGACTAGCGGGGGGCCAAGCTCCTACGAGCAGTACTTC,CASSSRTSGGPSSYEQYF
-,TRBV4-3,-,TRBJ1-5,TGCGCCAGCAGCCAAGACAGGACACCTAGCAATCCGCCCCAGCACTTT,CASSQDRTPSNPPQHF
medium-sized,TRBV27,TRBD1,TRBJ2-7,TGTGCCAACCCGGGACAGGGATCCTACGAGCAGTACTTC,CANPGQGSYEQYF
many,TRBV7-8,TRBD2,TRBJ2-3,TGTGCCAGCAGATCTAGCGGGGCCGCAGATACGCAGTATTTT,CASRSSGAADTQYF
many,TRBV12-3/TRBV12-4,TRBD2,TRBJ2-1,TGTGCCAGCAGTCCCGAAGCGGGGGGGCCGGGAAATGAGCAGTTCTTC,CASSPEAGGPGNEQFF
medium-sized,TRBV20-1,TRBD1,TRBJ2-1,TGCAGTGCTAGAGGCCCAGGGGGCCGAATGAGAGAGCAGTTCTTC,CSARGPGGRMREQFF
medium-sized,TRBV4-2,TRBD2,TRBJ2-7,TGTGCCAGCAGCCTAGGTGCGGGACTAGCGGGAGGGCAGGGCGAGCAGTACTTC,CASSLGAGLAGGQGEQYF
medium-sized,TRBV13,-,TRBJ2-7,TGTGCCAGCAGCTCCACGGGACAAATATACGAGCAGTACTTC,CASSSTGQIYEQYF
many,TRBV10-3,-,TRBJ1-5,TGTGCCATCAGTACCGATAATCAGCCCCAGCATTTT,CAISTDNQPQHF
many,TRBV9,-,TRBJ2-7,TGTGCCAGCAGCGGCCGGGACGCACCAAACTACGAGCAGTACTTC,CASSGRDAPNYEQYF
-,TRBV29-1,-,TRBJ2-3,TGCAGCGCCGGATGGGCAGGGGATTCAGATACGCAGTATTTT,CSAGWAGDSDTQYF
medium-sized,TRBV9,-,TRBJ2-7,TGTGCCAGCAGCGGGGGTAGCGGAACCTCCTACGAGCAGTACTTC,CASSGGSGTSYEQYF
medium-sized,TRBV19,-,TRBJ2-7,TGTGCCAGTAGTCATAACAGGCCAGCAGTCCCCGAGCAGTACTTC,CASSHNRPAVPEQYF
medium-sized,TRBV29-1,-,TRBJ1-2,TGCAGCGTTAGGGCGACAGACCCCTATGGCTACACCTTC,CSVRATDPYGYTF
medium-sized,TRBV14,-,TRBJ1-2,TGTGCCAGCAGCCAAGAGAACACTGGCTATGGCTACACCTTC,CASSQENTGYGYTF
-,TRBV12-3/TRBV12-4,-,TRBJ2-6,TGTGCCAGCAGTTTAGAAGGGGTTGGGGCCAACGTCCTGACTTTC,CASSLEGVGANVLTF